The 10 T cell receptor beta chains reported below all come from one sample, sequenced in a study of Ad26.COV2.S vaccination and SARS-CoV-2 variants. Regarding treatment: roughly 20 received Ad26.COV2.S at low or high dose, single or two shots; roughly five received placebo; per-sample allocation not given. Samples came from day 63 after the first vaccine or placebo injection. Assay: immunoSEQ multiplex PCR; the TCRdb copy retains only in-frame clones and omits some. The sample has around 400,000 clones, more than 80% seen once. Sequencing used peripheral blood, obtained in a trial of Ad26.COV2.S vaccine versus placebo. Receptor source: a person between 18 and 65 years old who received the Ad26.COV2.S COVID-19 vaccine or a placebo.

The rearrangement uses TRBV19 and TRBJ2-5; the match to TRBD1 covers 7 bases. Germline assignment: CDR1 LNHDA and CDR2 SQIVND (reference sequence). Losses at the gene ends were 10 bases for V and 1 base for J; bases not matched to a gene: 6. The CDR3 spans 13 residues. CDR3 residues: CATGQVLQETQYF. In DNA form, the CDR3 reads TGTGCCACAGGACAGGTCCTCCAAGAGACCCAGTACTTC.

This chain uses TRBV12-3 or TRBV12-4 with TRBJ2-7; D uncertain. V lost 3 bases to trimming and J lost 7 bases, with 10 bases between them. The CDR3 consists of 12 residues. The CDR3 coding sequence is TGTGCCAGCAGTTTCTGGGTTGGGGAGCAGTACTTC. The encoded protein is CASSFWVGEQYF.

The genes are TRBV4-1 and TRBJ2-3, with a weak D call TRBD2 (6 bases). The CDR3 loop spans 19 amino acids. The germline V gene has CDR1 MGHRA and CDR2 YSYEKL. V was trimmed by 1 base and J by 1 base, leaving 21 bases between them. In nucleotides, the CDR3 is TGCGCCAGCAGCCAAGTTGGATTCCCTCTCGGGGGAGGCACAGATACGCAGTATTTT. It specifies CASSQVGFPLGGGTDTQYF.

The chain combines TRBV6-2 or TRBV6-3 with TRBJ2-2, with 7 bases identical to TRBD2. V lost 6 bases and J lost 3; bases outside the gene matches: 7. This CDR3 is built from 15 residues. Germline-derived CDR1 and CDR2 are MNHEY and SVGEGT. CDR3 protein: CASSSRLAYTGELFF. The CDR3 coding sequence is TGTGCCAGCAGCTCCCGACTAGCCTACACCGGGGAGCTGTTTTTT.

The table lists this clone with a few counts. This rearrangement joins TRBV9 to TRBJ1-5; perhaps TRBD1 as D (5 bases). CDR3 size: 14 residues. V lost 0 bases to trimming and J lost 6 bases, with 10 bases between them. From germline, CDR1 is SGDLS and CDR2 YYNGEE. CDR3 sequence reads: CASSVGGGTQPQHF. The CDR3 nucleotides read TGTGCCAGCAGCGTAGGAGGAGGGACTCAGCCCCAGCATTTT.

This chain uses TRBV10-3 with TRBJ2-1; D uncertain. The V and J ends lost 6 bases and 7 bases respectively, with 10 bases between them. CDR3 size: 12 residues. Germline values: CDR1 ENHRY, CDR2 SYGVKD. CDR3 nucleotides: TGTGCCATCAGGAGTCATAGAAATGAGCAGTTCTTC. Its protein is CAIRSHRNEQFF.

V is TRBV7-9 and J is TRBJ2-7; unclear D gene. There are 13 residues in the CDR3. The V gene's germline CDR1 is SEHNR and CDR2 FQNEAQ (reference sequence). V was shortened by 8 bases and J by 1 base, with 12 bases between the two germline ends. The CDR3 loop is CASVSSFSYEQYF. Written as DNA, the CDR3 is TGTGCCAGCGTGAGCTCCTTTTCCTACGAGCAGTACTTC.

The V gene is TRBV11-1, the J gene TRBJ2-2; 9 bases line up with TRBD1. The V gene end was trimmed by 5 bases and the J gene end by 4 bases; junction bases not matched to a gene: 5. This CDR3 comprises 15 residues. Germline CDR1 reads SGHAT; CDR2 reads FQDESV (reference sequence). CDR3 sequence reads: CASSPRDRATGELFF. In DNA form, the CDR3 reads TGTGCCAGCAGCCCCCGGGACAGGGCCACCGGGGAGCTGTTTTTT.

V and J are TRBV5-1 and TRBJ1-2, with 7 bases identical to TRBD1. The germline CDR1 and CDR2 sequences are SGHRS and YFSETQ. This CDR3 spans 14 amino acids. V shed 2 bases and J 6 bases; nucleotides not matched to a gene: 7. CDR3 DNA: TGCGCCAGCAGCTTTGCCCAAACAGGGGATGGCTACACCTTC. The encoded protein is CASSFAQTGDGYTF.

This clone was counted once. This sequence joins TRBV11-1 and TRBJ2-7, with TRBD2 matching 7 bases. V shed 8 bases, J shed 3 bases, and the junction held 7 bases outside the gene matches. Per germline, CDR1 SGHAT and CDR2 FQDESV (reference sequence). This CDR3 is 13 amino acids long. CDR3 nucleotide sequence: TGTGCCAGCGTTCTTGGGAGGGGCTACGAGCAGTACTTC. This translates into CASVLGRGYEQYF.